The TCR beta chain under discussion was sequenced for a study listed by TCRdb under 2017. General notes on the study: Human CD8+ TCR repertoires recognizing immunodominant viral antigens were characterized by means of sequence and structural analyses.

The germline V gene (reference sequence) gives CDR1 as DFQATT and CDR2 as SNEGSKA. The CDR3 sequence holds 17 residues, the cysteine and phenylalanine included. Here the CDR3 DNA is all that survives: 51 bases in frame from base 1. V is cut by 0 bases and J by 4 bases, and the space between the germline ends is 21 bases. The paper's findings and limits, for the study overall: Reports indicated that CD8+ TCR repertoires specific to different immunodominant viral antigens were highly diverse and distinct from one another.

Sequencing was performed on an Illumina HiSeq 2500. Clones were called with MiXCR by TCRdb after fastp trimmed the public reads at Q25, and only in-frame beta chains were retained. Rows with one shared CDR3 protein collapse into an entry with the most common genes and DNA. This sample comprises 150 to 200 distinct CDR3 sequences, less than 40% of them detected only once. The ten most abundant clones make up 86% of the sample. On this clonotype itself: It has no known antigen specificity. A single base separates this from a much larger clone, so it may be a read error.

The sequence was collected from a female donor. In this chain, TRBV20-1 is recombined with TRBJ1-1, and perhaps TRBD1 as D gene, on 5 matching bases. Material for sequencing was CD8+ T cells (not recorded whether cultured). The DNA sequence is given as TGCAGTGCTAGAGACAGGGAACGGGGAGGCGAGATCACTGAAGCTTTCTTT. Its coded protein is CSARDRERGGEITEAFF.